This record covers a single TCR beta chain. Its antigen is undetermined. PCR was performed using 60 Vbeta and 13 Jbeta primers. Sequencing used immunoSEQ multiplex PCR; TCRdb keeps in-frame clones, though not all of them. The sample comprises roughly 290,000 clones, about 80% of which are singletons, and about 0.3% rests with the top ten. The data derive from a study of cytomegalovirus exposure and HLA in healthy donors. Overall study findings and caveats: In a later analysis, at a false discovery rate of 0.05, approximately 18,000 TCR beta sequences were associated with HLA alleles. The study assumed roughly uniform donor sequencing depth for presence/absence analyses.

The germline V gene encodes CDR1 WSHSY and CDR2 SAAADI. The ends were cut back, 0 bases at V and 3 bases at J, with 15 bases in the middle. The CDR3 loop spans 18 amino acids. This sequence joins TRBV10-2 and TRBJ2-6; D is possibly TRBD1 (6 bases). This TCR came from a girl aged 2 to 9 in good health and CMV-seronegative. Specimen: PBMCs. As DNA, the CDR3 is TGCGCCAGCAGTGAGTCGGGCAGGGGTGTTAGTGGGGCCAACGTCCTGACTTTC. It encodes CASSESGRGVSGANVLTF.